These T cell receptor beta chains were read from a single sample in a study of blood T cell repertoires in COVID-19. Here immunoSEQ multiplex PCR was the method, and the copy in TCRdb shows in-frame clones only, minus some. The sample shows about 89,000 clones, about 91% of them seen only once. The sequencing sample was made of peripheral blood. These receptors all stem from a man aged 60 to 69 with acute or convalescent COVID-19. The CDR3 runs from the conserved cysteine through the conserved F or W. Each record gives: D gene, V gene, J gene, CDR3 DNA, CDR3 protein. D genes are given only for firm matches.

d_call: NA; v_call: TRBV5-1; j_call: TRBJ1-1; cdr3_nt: TGCGCCAGCAGCTCGACTCGGAAGGCTGACACTGAAGCTTTCTTT; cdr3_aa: CASSSTRKADTEAFF
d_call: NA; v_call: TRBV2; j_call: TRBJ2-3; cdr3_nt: TGTGCCAGCAGACTTTCTCAACTGGCAGATACGCAGTATTTT; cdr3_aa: CASRLSQLADTQYF
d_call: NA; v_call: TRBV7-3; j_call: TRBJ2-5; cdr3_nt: TGTGCCAGCAGCTTAGGTGGGGGGAGTTCGACGTACCAAGAGACCCAGTACTTC; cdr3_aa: CASSLGGGSSTYQETQYF
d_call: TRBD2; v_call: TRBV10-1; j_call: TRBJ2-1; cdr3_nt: TGCGCCAGCAGTGAGTCGGGAGGGAGCCGGAACAATGAGCAGTTCTTC; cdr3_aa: CASSESGGSRNNEQFF
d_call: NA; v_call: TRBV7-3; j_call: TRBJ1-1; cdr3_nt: TGTGCCAGCAGCTTAATAGGGGATCGTAACGCTGAAGCTTTCTTT; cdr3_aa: CASSLIGDRNAEAFF
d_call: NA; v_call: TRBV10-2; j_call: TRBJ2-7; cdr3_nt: TGCGCCAGCAGGCCCAGCTCCTACGAGCAGTACTTC; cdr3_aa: CASRPSSYEQYF
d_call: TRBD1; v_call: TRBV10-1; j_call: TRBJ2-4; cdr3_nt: TGCGCCAGCAGTCCGGACAGGGGGACCAAAAACATTCAGTACTTC; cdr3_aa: CASSPDRGTKNIQYF
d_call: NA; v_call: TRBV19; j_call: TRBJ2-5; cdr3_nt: TGTGCCAGTAGTCCGGGATTCCAAGAGACCCAGTACTTC; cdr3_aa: CASSPGFQETQYF
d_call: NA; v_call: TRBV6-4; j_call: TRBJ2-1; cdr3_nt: TGTGCCAGCAGTGACTCGACAGCGGGCAATGAGCAGTTCTTC; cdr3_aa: CASSDSTAGNEQFF
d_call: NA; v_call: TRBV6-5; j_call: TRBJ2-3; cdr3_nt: TGTGCCAGCAGTTACTCGAAGGGACTGAGCACAGATACGCAGTATTTT; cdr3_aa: CASSYSKGLSTDTQYF
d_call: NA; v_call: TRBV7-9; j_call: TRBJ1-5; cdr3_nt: TGTGCCAGCAGCTTAGAGGGAGGTGGCAATCAGCCCCAGCATTTT; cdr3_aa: CASSLEGGGNQPQHF
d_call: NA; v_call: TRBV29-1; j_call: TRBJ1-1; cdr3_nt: TGCAGCGTTGAAGAAGGTGGGCAGATTGAAGCTTTCTTT; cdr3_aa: CSVEEGGQIEAFF
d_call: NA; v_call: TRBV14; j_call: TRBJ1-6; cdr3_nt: TGTGCCAGCAGCCCTACCAGGGTCTATTCACCCCTCCACTTT; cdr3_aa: CASSPTRVYSPLHF
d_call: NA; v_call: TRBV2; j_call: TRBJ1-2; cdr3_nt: TGTGCCAGCAGTCGGACCCCCGGGATCGCGAGCTATGGCTACACCTTC; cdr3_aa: CASSRTPGIASYGYTF
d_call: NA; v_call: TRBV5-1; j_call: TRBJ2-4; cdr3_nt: TGCGCCAGCAGCCCGACCAGGGGAGACATTCAGTACTTC; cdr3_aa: CASSPTRGDIQYF
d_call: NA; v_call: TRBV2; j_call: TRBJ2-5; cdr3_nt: TGTGCCAGCAGTGCAGGCAGGGCAAACCAAGAGACCCAGTACTTC; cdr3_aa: CASSAGRANQETQYF
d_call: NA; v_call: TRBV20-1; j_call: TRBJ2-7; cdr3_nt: TGCAGTGCTAGTTTCGGGACCTACGAGCAGTACTTC; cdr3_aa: CSASFGTYEQYF
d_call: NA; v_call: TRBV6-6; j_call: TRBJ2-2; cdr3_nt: TGTGCCAGCAGTGGAGTAGGCACCGGGGAGCTGTTTTTT; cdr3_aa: CASSGVGTGELFF
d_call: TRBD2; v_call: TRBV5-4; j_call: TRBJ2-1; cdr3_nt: TGTGCCAGCAGCTTGGGCGGGGGGGTCGGAAATGAGCAGTTCTTC; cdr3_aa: CASSLGGGVGNEQFF
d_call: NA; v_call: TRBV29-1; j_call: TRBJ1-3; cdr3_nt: TGCAGCGTTGTACCTGGCCCAGCTGGAAACACCATATATTTT; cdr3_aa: CSVVPGPAGNTIYF